One and the same sample provided the 17 T cell receptor beta chains below, sequenced in a study of cytomegalovirus exposure and HLA in healthy donors. The study ran its PCR with 60 Vbeta and 13 Jbeta primers. Sequencing used immunoSEQ multiplex PCR; TCRdb keeps in-frame clones, though not all of them. The sample records about 180,000 clones, 65% to 85% being singletons. The sample comprised PBMCs. These receptors all stem from a girl aged 10 to 17 in good health and CMV-seropositive.

The rearrangement joins TRBV4-1 to TRBJ2-7; D not resolved. The V end was cut by 2 bases, the J end by 8 bases, with 19 bases between. Germline V gene data show CDR1 as MGHRA and CDR2 as YSYEKL. CDR3 length equals 15 residues. The DNA of the CDR3 is TGCGCCAGCAGCCAAACCAGTTTTTTGCCCGTAAAGCAGTACTTC. Translated: CASSQTSFLPVKQYF.

This clone is a singleton in its sample. The rearrangement joins TRBV6-5 to TRBJ2-7; 9 bases map to TRBD2. This CDR3 comprises 15 residues. The germline CDR1 and CDR2 sequences are MNHEY and SVGAGI. Trimming at V came to 6 bases and at J to 1 base, leaving 7 bases not matched to a gene. The CDR3: CASRRLADLSYEQYF. Here the CDR3 DNA reads TGTGCCAGCAGAAGACTAGCGGATCTTTCCTACGAGCAGTACTTC.

This clone was seen only a few times. The V and J genes are TRBV6-5 and TRBJ1-1, with D tentatively TRBD1 (6 bases). Trimming removed 7 bases from V and 4 bases from J, with 16 bases in between. The CDR3 runs to 14 residues. Germline CDR1 is MNHEY and CDR2 is SVGAGI. The CDR3 spells CASKAPGEGTEAFF. The CDR3 region has the DNA TGTGCCAGCAAGGCCCCAGGGGAGGGCACTGAAGCTTTCTTT.

The rearrangement uses TRBV9 and TRBJ2-1; D is undetermined. V was clipped by 1 base and J by 0 bases, with 11 bases between them. There are 16 residues in the CDR3. CDR1 and CDR2 (germline): SGDLS, YYNGEE. The CDR3 is CASSVQTGSSYNEQFF. The CDR3 region has the DNA TGTGCCAGCAGCGTACAGACGGGTAGCTCCTACAATGAGCAGTTCTTC. Complete variable domain (other parts from reference TRBV9 and TRBJ2-1): DSGVTQTPKHLITATGQRVTLRCSPRSGDLSVYWYQQSLDQGLQFLIQYYNGEERAKGNILERFSAQQFPDLHSELNLSSLELGDSALYFCASSVQTGSSYNEQFFGPGTRLTVL.

The J gene is TRBJ2-7, the V gene TRBV25-1; 8 nucleotides agree with TRBD1. This CDR3 comprises 13 residues. Germline V gene lookup returns CDR1 MGHDK and CDR2 SYGVNS. V trimming: 7 bases; J trimming: 6 bases; junction bases outside the gene matches: 8. CDR3 in amino acids: CASKSTGVGEQYF. The CDR3 nucleotides read TGTGCCAGCAAATCGACAGGGGTTGGCGAGCAGTACTTC.

The rearrangement uses TRBV5-6 and TRBJ1-2; a possible D gene is TRBD1 (6 bases). V was cut by 2 bases and J by 5 bases, with 19 bases left in between. The CDR3 has 16 residues. CDR1 and CDR2 (germline): SGHDT, YYEEEE. CDR3 in DNA: TGTGCCAGCAGCTTCGTACCGCGACAGGTTACGTATGGCTACACCTTC. This codes for CASSFVPRQVTYGYTF.

This sequence joins TRBV7-3 and TRBJ1-1; no definite D call. This CDR3 is 14 amino acids long. Germline V lookup: CDR1 SGHTA, CDR2 FQGTGA. V lost 1 base to trimming and J lost 0 bases, with 6 bases between them. The CDR3 DNA sequence: TGTGCCAGCAGCTTAAATGCGGTGAACACTGAAGCTTTCTTT. As protein: CASSLNAVNTEAFF.

The chain recombines TRBV21-1 with TRBJ1-4; TRBD1, as called in the table, went unchecked against the DNA. TRBV21-1 is flagged as a pseudogene. This CDR3 has 17 amino acids. CDR3 region: CASSKGGHPTTNEKLFF. DNA for the CDR3: TGTGCCAGCAGCAAAGGGGGACACCCCACAACTAATGAAAAACTGTTTTTT.

This clone has only one observation. The chain joins TRBV27 to TRBJ2-1; 8 nucleotides align to TRBD1. CDR3 length equals 13 residues. Germline V gene data show CDR1 as MNHEY and CDR2 as SMNVEV (reference sequence). Trimming cost V 3 bases and J 14 bases; bases outside gene matches: 9. The CDR3 region is CASSLGKGQGEFF. CDR3 bases: TGTGCCAGCAGTTTGGGGAAAGGACAGGGTGAGTTCTTC.

This clone turned up a few times. The rearrangement uses TRBV25-1 and TRBJ1-1; D ambiguous. Germline V lookup: CDR1 MGHDK, CDR2 SYGVNS. Between the trimmed V and J ends, which lost 4 bases and 3 bases, there was a span of 6 bases. The CDR3 spans 12 residues. CDR3 protein: CASSGAYTEAFF. DNA of the CDR3: TGTGCCAGCAGTGGAGCGTACACTGAAGCTTTCTTT.

This clone was found once. The gene calls are TRBV19 and TRBJ2-7, with 8 nucleotides matching TRBD2. This CDR3 is built from 15 residues. CDR1 and CDR2 from the germline V gene are LNHDA and SQIVND (reference sequence). The junction had 7 bases not matched to a gene; V was cut back by 3 bases and J by 3 bases. The CDR3 spells CASSIVTSGNYEQYF. In DNA form, the CDR3 reads TGTGCCAGTAGTATTGTAACTAGCGGAAACTACGAGCAGTACTTC.

The chain combines TRBV5-1 with TRBJ2-5; D may be TRBD2 (6 bases). In germline, CDR1 is SGHRS, CDR2 YFSETQ. With 4 bases removed from V and 5 bases from J, the gap between germline ends came to 15 bases. The CDR3 loop spans 14 amino acids. CDR3 residues: CASSVMGGRETQYF. The CDR3 region has the DNA TGCGCCAGCAGCGTCATGGGGGGAAGGGAGACCCAGTACTTC.

This clone was counted between two and nine times. CDR3 amino acids: CAWSRLGGTAPNYGYTF. The CDR3 bases are TGTGCCTGGAGTCGCCTAGGAGGGACAGCCCCTAACTATGGCTACACCTTC. This sequence joins TRBV30 and TRBJ1-2, with TRBD1 identical over 7 bases. The CDR3 runs to 17 residues. Germline trimming cut 2 bases from V and 0 bases from J; bases unmatched to any gene: 12. Germline loops: CDR1 GTSNPN, CDR2 SVGIG (reference sequence).

J is TRBJ2-2 and V is TRBV7-8, with D perhaps matching TRBD1 (6 bases). The CDR3 sequence is 15 residues long. With 4 bases removed from V and 2 bases from J, the gap between germline ends came to 11 bases. Per germline, CDR1 SGHVS and CDR2 FQNEAQ. CDR3 loop: CASSSRGFNTGELFF. CDR3 nucleotide sequence: TGTGCCAGCAGCTCAAGGGGGTTTAACACCGGGGAGCTGTTTTTT.

The J gene is TRBJ2-1, the V gene TRBV6-5; 9 positions agree with TRBD2. The CDR3 runs 15 residues. From germline, CDR1 is MNHEY and CDR2 SVGAGI. Germline trimming cut 6 bases from V and 7 bases from J; bases unmatched to any gene: 10. CDR3 protein: CASSPGGSGRNEQFF. CDR3 coding DNA: TGTGCCAGCAGCCCCGGAGGTAGCGGGAGAAATGAGCAGTTCTTC.

The chain combines TRBV7-2 with TRBJ2-7; 8 bases fit TRBD1. V was clipped by 3 bases and J by 0 bases; unmatched bases: 4. CDR3 length: 15 amino acids. Germline CDR1 and CDR2: SGHTA and FQGNSA. The CDR3 DNA reads as TGTGCCAGCAGCTTGAGGACAGGGAGCTCCTACGAGCAGTACTTC. This encodes CASSLRTGSSYEQYF.

The gene calls are TRBV9 and TRBJ1-2, with a possible D match to TRBD1 (6 bases). CDR1 SGDLS and CDR2 YYNGEE come from the germline V gene. CDR3 length: 16 amino acids. The V end lost 4 bases, the J end lost 4 bases, and 20 bases lay between the germline ends. CDR3 nucleotides: TGTGCCAGCAGCTCCACTCACAGGGATTTTATCTATGGCTACACCTTC. Residues: CASSSTHRDFIYGYTF.